Given below is one TCR beta chain in context. Its matching antigen is unknown. This record belongs to a study of T-cell reconstitution after alpha-beta-depleted transplantation in children. This CDR3 contains 13 residues. CDR1 and CDR2 (germline): MNHEY, SVGAGI. Trimming removed 2 bases from V and 10 bases from J, with 9 bases in between. Overall study results and limits: Newly produced T cells mostly accounted for T-cell counts and diversity one year post-transplant. Expanded clones from the graft, numbering several hundred, reportedly supplied alpha-beta T cells about two months after transplant. The high TCRbeta diversity at day 60 in some patients came from surviving recipient T cells and thymic progenitors.

TCRbeta library construction was performed incorporating unique molecular identifiers. MiXCR, run by TCRdb on the PCR reads, gives a single entry per CDR3 protein. The sample holds some 300,000 distinct CDR3 sequences, 6% to 10% seen once. The sample here was peripheral blood, taken 360 days after TCRalphabeta/CD19-depleted stem cell transplant. This rearrangement joins TRBV6-5 to TRBJ1-6, with D unclear. This TCR was recovered from a female patient between 2 and 10 years old who had a stem cell transplant for Fanconi anemia, so the T cells may come from the graft donor. CDR3 in DNA: TGTGCCAGCAGTTACAGGGAAGGGTCACCCCTCCACTTT. Translation: CASSYREGSPLHF.